The rows below give T cell receptor beta chains drawn from one sample of a study of long-term antiretroviral therapy in people with HIV. Clones were read by immunoSEQ multiplex PCR, and TCRdb kept only the in-frame ones, dropping some. The table has tens of thousands of clones, roughly four fifths seen once. This sample comprised unsorted PBMCs, obtained 0.3 years after starting antiretroviral therapy. These receptors all come from a man in his late teens or twenties with HIV. Each CDR3 is given with its conserved first and last residue. A D gene is named only where the DNA matches it firmly. Clone size is stated in some rows and not others, as once, few, many or a class when expanded.

d_gene: .; abundance: .; len: 15; j_gene: TRBJ2-1; v_gene: TRBV5-4; CDR3aa: CASSRDPMSGNEQFF; CDR3nt: TGTGCCAGCAGCCGGGACCCCATGTCGGGGAATGAGCAGTTCTTC
d_gene: .; abundance: .; len: 14; j_gene: TRBJ2-1; v_gene: TRBV6-1; CDR3aa: CASKFLGSYNEQFF; CDR3nt: TGTGCCAGCAAGTTCCTTGGCTCCTACAATGAGCAGTTCTTC
d_gene: .; abundance: .; len: 14; j_gene: TRBJ2-1; v_gene: TRBV7-9; CDR3aa: CASSHGIMRNEQFF; CDR3nt: TGTGCCAGCAGCCACGGGATTATGCGCAATGAGCAGTTCTTC
d_gene: .; abundance: .; len: 15; j_gene: TRBJ2-7; v_gene: TRBV5-1; CDR3aa: CASSLVRDNSYEQYF; CDR3nt: TGCGCCAGCAGCTTGGTACGGGACAACTCCTACGAGCAGTACTTC
d_gene: .; abundance: .; len: 13; j_gene: TRBJ2-2; v_gene: TRBV2; CDR3aa: CASASGNTGELFF; CDR3nt: TGTGCCAGCGCCTCAGGGAACACCGGGGAGCTGTTTTTT
d_gene: .; abundance: .; len: 11; j_gene: TRBJ2-1; v_gene: TRBV20-1; CDR3aa: CSARGRTEQFF; CDR3nt: TGCAGTGCTAGAGGACGGACAGAGCAGTTCTTC
d_gene: TRBD2; abundance: .; len: 16; j_gene: TRBJ2-7; v_gene: TRBV4-3; CDR3aa: CASSQGTSGRAYEQYF; CDR3nt: TGCGCCAGCAGCCAAGGTACTAGCGGGAGGGCTTACGAGCAGTACTTC
d_gene: TRBD1; abundance: .; len: 16; j_gene: TRBJ2-1; v_gene: TRBV7-3; CDR3aa: CASSANAGTGGHEQFF; CDR3nt: TGTGCCAGCAGCGCCAACGCCGGGACAGGGGGGCATGAGCAGTTCTTC
d_gene: .; abundance: .; len: 17; j_gene: TRBJ2-6; v_gene: TRBV5-1; CDR3aa: CASSLEESISGANVLTF; CDR3nt: TGCGCCAGCAGCTTGGAGGAGTCCATCTCTGGGGCCAACGTCCTGACTTTC
d_gene: TRBD1; abundance: .; len: 15; j_gene: TRBJ1-1; v_gene: TRBV18; CDR3aa: CASSPSLTGEAEAFF; CDR3nt: TGTGCCAGCTCACCGTCCCTGACAGGGGAGGCTGAAGCTTTCTTT
d_gene: TRBD2; abundance: .; len: 13; j_gene: TRBJ2-7; v_gene: TRBV6-1; CDR3aa: CASSERGAYEQYF; CDR3nt: TGTGCCAGCAGTGAACGGGGGGCCTACGAGCAGTACTTC
d_gene: .; abundance: .; len: 14; j_gene: TRBJ2-3; v_gene: TRBV11-2; CDR3aa: CASSLARVADTQYF; CDR3nt: TGTGCCAGCAGCTTGGCCAGGGTCGCGGATACGCAGTATTTT
d_gene: .; abundance: once; len: 11; j_gene: TRBJ2-7; v_gene: TRBV6-6; CDR3aa: CASRFAYEQYF; CDR3nt: TGTGCCAGCCGATTTGCCTACGAGCAGTACTTC
d_gene: .; abundance: .; len: 13; j_gene: TRBJ2-1; v_gene: TRBV5-1; CDR3aa: CASSPDRRREQFF; CDR3nt: TGCGCCAGCAGCCCGGATCGTCGAAGGGAGCAGTTCTTC
d_gene: TRBD2; abundance: .; len: 17; j_gene: TRBJ2-5; v_gene: TRBV27; CDR3aa: CASSIRTSGRTMETQYF; CDR3nt: TGTGCCAGCAGTATCCGGACTAGCGGGAGAACAATGGAGACCCAGTACTTC
d_gene: .; abundance: .; len: 12; j_gene: TRBJ1-4; v_gene: TRBV19; CDR3aa: CASSIVEEKLFF; CDR3nt: TGTGCCAGTAGTATCGTAGAGGAAAAACTGTTTTTT
d_gene: .; abundance: .; len: 16; j_gene: TRBJ1-5; v_gene: TRBV28; CDR3aa: CASTWSRNRVGQPQHF; CDR3nt: TGTGCCAGCACCTGGAGTAGGAACAGGGTGGGTCAGCCCCAGCATTTT
d_gene: .; abundance: .; len: 14; j_gene: TRBJ2-3; v_gene: TRBV25-1; CDR3aa: CASLSTVSTDTQYF; CDR3nt: TGTGCCAGCTTATCAACGGTATCCACAGATACGCAGTATTTT
d_gene: .; abundance: .; len: 13; j_gene: TRBJ2-3; v_gene: TRBV30; CDR3aa: CAWRAVSTDTQYF; CDR3nt: TGTGCCTGGAGGGCGGTTAGCACAGATACGCAGTATTTT
d_gene: .; abundance: .; len: 16; j_gene: TRBJ2-2; v_gene: TRBV11-2; CDR3aa: CASSLVEGVGTGELFF; CDR3nt: TGTGCCAGCAGCTTAGTTGAGGGGGTAGGCACCGGGGAGCTGTTTTTT
d_gene: .; abundance: .; len: 14; j_gene: TRBJ2-7; v_gene: TRBV7-8; CDR3aa: CASSPTQGGYEQYF; CDR3nt: TGTGCCAGCAGCCCGACTCAGGGCGGATACGAGCAGTACTTC
d_gene: .; abundance: .; len: 14; j_gene: TRBJ2-2; v_gene: TRBV19; CDR3aa: CASSIVPTAGELFF; CDR3nt: TGTGCCAGTAGTATAGTCCCCACTGCCGGGGAGCTGTTTTTT
d_gene: .; abundance: .; len: 11; j_gene: TRBJ1-2; v_gene: TRBV7-9; CDR3aa: CASSSPYGYTF; CDR3nt: TGTGCCAGCAGCTCCCCCTATGGCTACACCTTC
d_gene: .; abundance: .; len: 15; j_gene: TRBJ1-6; v_gene: TRBV2; CDR3aa: CAREDLRRSNSPLHF; CDR3nt: TGTGCCAGGGAGGATCTCCGTAGATCAAATTCACCCCTCCACTTT
d_gene: TRBD2; abundance: .; len: 17; j_gene: TRBJ2-3; v_gene: TRBV5-1; CDR3aa: CASSLAREAGGSDTQYF; CDR3nt: TGCGCCAGCAGCTTGGCCCGGGAAGCGGGAGGATCAGATACGCAGTATTTT
d_gene: .; abundance: .; len: 18; j_gene: TRBJ2-7; v_gene: TRBV7-6; CDR3aa: CASSLSVLRKGYPYEQYF; CDR3nt: TGTGCCAGCAGCTTAAGCGTCCTTCGTAAAGGCTACCCCTACGAGCAGTACTTC
d_gene: .; abundance: .; len: 13; j_gene: TRBJ2-7; v_gene: TRBV7-3; CDR3aa: CASSRDNSYEQYF; CDR3nt: TGTGCCAGCAGCCGGGACAACTCCTACGAGCAGTACTTC
d_gene: TRBD1; abundance: .; len: 19; j_gene: TRBJ2-7; v_gene: TRBV7-9; CDR3aa: CASSPERLRAGGASYEQYF; CDR3nt: TGTGCCAGCAGCCCCGAACGGCTCAGAGCAGGGGGCGCGTCCTACGAGCAGTACTTC
d_gene: TRBD1; abundance: few; len: 17; j_gene: TRBJ1-4; v_gene: TRBV10-3; CDR3aa: CAISFLPIDRVEEKLFF; CDR3nt: TGTGCCATCAGCTTCCTCCCAATCGACAGGGTGGAGGAAAAACTGTTTTTT
d_gene: TRBD1; abundance: .; len: 15; j_gene: TRBJ2-3; v_gene: TRBV4-2; CDR3aa: CASSNRQGSTDTQYF; CDR3nt: TGTGCCAGCAGCAACCGACAGGGGAGCACAGATACGCAGTATTTT
d_gene: TRBD2; abundance: .; len: 15; j_gene: TRBJ2-1; v_gene: TRBV6-6; CDR3aa: CASKRLAPSYNEQFF; CDR3nt: TGTGCCAGCAAGCGACTAGCTCCCTCCTACAATGAGCAGTTCTTC
d_gene: .; abundance: .; len: 13; j_gene: TRBJ2-2; v_gene: TRBV5-6; CDR3aa: CASSLGGTGELFF; CDR3nt: TGTGCCAGCAGCTTGGGGGGCACCGGGGAGCTGTTTTTT
d_gene: .; abundance: .; len: 14; j_gene: TRBJ2-7; v_gene: TRBV6-5; CDR3aa: CASTRGGHAYEQYF; CDR3nt: TGTGCCAGCACACGAGGGGGACACGCGTACGAGCAGTACTTC
d_gene: .; abundance: .; len: 14; j_gene: TRBJ2-1; v_gene: TRBV6-1; CDR3aa: CASRARVAYNEQFF; CDR3nt: TGTGCCAGCAGGGCCAGGGTGGCCTACAATGAGCAGTTCTTC
d_gene: .; abundance: .; len: 12; j_gene: TRBJ2-5; v_gene: TRBV7-9; CDR3aa: CASSRREETQYF; CDR3nt: TGTGCCAGCAGCAGAAGGGAAGAGACCCAGTACTTC
d_gene: TRBD1; abundance: .; len: 13; j_gene: TRBJ2-5; v_gene: TRBV5-4; CDR3aa: CASRDREGKTQYF; CDR3nt: TGTGCCAGTCGGGACAGGGAAGGCAAGACCCAGTACTTC
d_gene: TRBD1; abundance: .; len: 14; j_gene: TRBJ1-2; v_gene: TRBV29-1; CDR3aa: CSVEGRGLNYGYTF; CDR3nt: TGCAGCGTTGAAGGCAGGGGGCTTAACTATGGCTACACCTTC
d_gene: TRBD2; abundance: .; len: 16; j_gene: TRBJ2-1; v_gene: TRBV18; CDR3aa: CASSPSSGSSYNEQFF; CDR3nt: TGTGCCAGCTCACCGTCTAGCGGGAGCTCCTACAATGAGCAGTTCTTC
d_gene: .; abundance: .; len: 14; j_gene: TRBJ2-3; v_gene: TRBV28; CDR3aa: CATAGAGSTDTQYF; CDR3nt: TGTGCCACCGCCGGGGCAGGGAGCACAGATACGCAGTATTTT
d_gene: TRBD2; abundance: .; len: 18; j_gene: TRBJ2-2; v_gene: TRBV4-2; CDR3aa: CASSQRVTSGSGTGELFF; CDR3nt: TGTGCCAGCAGCCAGAGGGTAACTAGCGGGAGCGGAACCGGGGAGCTGTTTTTT
d_gene: TRBD1; abundance: .; len: 14; j_gene: TRBJ1-1; v_gene: TRBV6-6; CDR3aa: CASGSRGYDTEAFF; CDR3nt: TGTGCCAGCGGTTCCAGGGGGTACGACACTGAAGCTTTCTTT
d_gene: .; abundance: .; len: 15; j_gene: TRBJ1-2; v_gene: TRBV11-1; CDR3aa: CASSLAPAGHYGYTF; CDR3nt: TGTGCCAGCAGCTTAGCGCCCGCAGGTCACTATGGCTACACCTTC
d_gene: .; abundance: once; len: 14; j_gene: TRBJ1-4; v_gene: TRBV7-8; CDR3aa: CASSFTGIGEKLFF; CDR3nt: TGTGCCAGCAGCTTTACGGGGATAGGTGAAAAACTGTTTTTT
d_gene: TRBD1; abundance: .; len: 13; j_gene: TRBJ2-1; v_gene: TRBV4-1; CDR3aa: CASSLQQGNEQFF; CDR3nt: TGCGCCAGCAGCCTACAACAGGGGAATGAGCAGTTCTTC
d_gene: .; abundance: .; len: 16; j_gene: TRBJ2-1; v_gene: TRBV7-9; CDR3aa: CASSPATGKAYNEQFF; CDR3nt: TGTGCCAGCAGCCCCGCAACAGGGAAGGCTTACAATGAGCAGTTCTTC
d_gene: .; abundance: .; len: 16; j_gene: TRBJ1-1; v_gene: TRBV9; CDR3aa: CASSTLTAGVNTEAFF; CDR3nt: TGTGCCAGCAGCACCCTAACCGCCGGGGTTAACACTGAAGCTTTCTTT
d_gene: .; abundance: .; len: 13; j_gene: TRBJ2-7; v_gene: TRBV10-3; CDR3aa: CAISVYSSYEQYF; CDR3nt: TGTGCCATCAGTGTCTACAGCTCCTACGAGCAGTACTTC
d_gene: .; abundance: .; len: 15; j_gene: TRBJ2-5; v_gene: TRBV18; CDR3aa: CASSPDDTGWETQYF; CDR3nt: TGTGCCAGCTCACCCGACGATACAGGGTGGGAGACCCAGTACTTC
d_gene: .; abundance: .; len: 16; j_gene: TRBJ2-2; v_gene: TRBV4-1; CDR3aa: CASSQLGGGNTGELFF; CDR3nt: TGCGCCAGCAGCCAACTTGGTGGGGGGAACACCGGGGAGCTGTTTTTT
d_gene: TRBD2; abundance: .; len: 18; j_gene: TRBJ2-1; v_gene: TRBV4-2; CDR3aa: CASSQFSGRAVSVRGQFF; CDR3nt: TGTGCCAGCAGCCAATTTAGCGGGAGGGCCGTATCCGTTCGAGGACAGTTCTTC
d_gene: TRBD1; abundance: .; len: 15; j_gene: TRBJ2-5; v_gene: TRBV6-1; CDR3aa: CASSEGPGGRETQYF; CDR3nt: TGTGCCAGCAGTGAGGGGCCAGGGGGCCGGGAGACCCAGTACTTC